A single sample is the source of the 14 T cell receptor beta chains below, sequenced in a study of T cell responses to AZD1222 COVID-19 vaccine. Method: immunoSEQ multiplex PCR; TCRdb's copy keeps in-frame clones and lacks some. The data show about 95,000 clones, 85% to 90% seen once. The source material was peripheral blood, sampled on day 0 of AZD1222 vaccination. The receptor source for this set is an adult in good health.

This clone was detected once. The chain is built from TRBV15 and TRBJ1-1; the D is unclear. Germline V gene data show CDR1 as LNHNV and CDR2 as YYDKDF (reference sequence). The V end was cut by 1 base, the J end by 5 bases, with 11 bases between. The CDR3 is 14 amino acids. The CDR3 protein is CATSRGEERTEAFF. CDR3 DNA sequence: TGTGCCACCAGCAGAGGTGAAGAGAGGACTGAAGCTTTCTTT.

The rearrangement uses TRBV2 and TRBJ2-1, with 10 bases matching TRBD2. Germline CDR1 SNHLY, CDR2 FYNNEI. V dropped 8 bases and J dropped 3; count of bases not matched to a gene: 10. The CDR3 is made up of 16 amino acids. CDR3 DNA: TGTGCCAGCTCAGGCAGCGGGGGGGCCAACTACAATGAGCAGTTCTTC. It translates to CASSGSGGANYNEQFF.

Written as DNA, the CDR3 is TGTGCCAGCAGCCCCCCCCCGGACACTGAAGCTTTCTTT. This sequence encodes CASSPPPDTEAFF. The rearrangement joins TRBV11-2 to TRBJ1-1, with D unresolved. The CDR3 extends over 13 amino acids. Per germline, CDR1 SGHAT and CDR2 FQNNGV. Trimming pared 5 bases from V and 3 bases from J, leaving 10 bases between.

V is TRBV6-5 and J is TRBJ1-5; D is unresolved. The CDR3 contains 13 residues. The V gene lost 7 bases and the J gene lost 2 bases, with 9 bases spanning the gap. The germline gives CDR1 MNHEY, CDR2 SVGAGI. As DNA, the CDR3 is TGTGCCAGCAAACGGTTTGGCAATCAGCCCCAGCATTTT. Protein sequence: CASKRFGNQPQHF.

The rearrangement uses TRBV29-1 and TRBJ2-1; 9 bases fit TRBD2. Germline values: CDR1 SQVTM, CDR2 ANQGSEA. The length of the CDR3 is 14 residues. V lost 7 bases to trimming and J lost 8 bases; unmatched junction nucleotides: 12. This chain's CDR3 is CSALGGGAGDEQFF. For the CDR3, the DNA is TGCAGCGCCCTTGGCGGGGGGGCCGGGGATGAGCAGTTCTTC.

The chain uses TRBV18 and TRBJ1-1; 9 nucleotides align to TRBD1. The germline V gene has CDR1 KGHSH and CDR2 LQKENI. The CDR3 is 14 residues long. The trim removed 3 bases at V and 5 bases at J, leaving 4 bases unmatched. In DNA, the CDR3 is TGTGCCAGCTCACCTGGGACAGGGCGAACTGAAGCTTTCTTT. It specifies CASSPGTGRTEAFF.

The rearrangement uses TRBV3-1 (or the pseudogene TRBV3-2) and TRBJ1-2; TRBD1 aligns across 8 bases. Losses at the gene ends were 1 base for V and 8 bases for J; bases not matched to a gene: 3. The CDR3 loop spans 13 amino acids. From germline, CDR1 is LGHDT and CDR2 YNNKEL (reference sequence). CDR3: CASSQGTGSGYTF. CDR3 DNA sequence: TGTGCCAGCAGCCAAGGGACAGGGAGCGGCTACACCTTC.

V is TRBV28 and J is TRBJ1-6, with 7 bases lining up with TRBD1. The V segment lost 8 bases and the J segment 5 bases; nucleotides outside the gene matches: 12. The CDR3 has 16 amino acids. The germline CDR1 and CDR2 sequences are MDHEN and SYDVKM. The CDR3 sequence: CASRWEGGEDNSPLHF. The CDR3 nucleotides are TGTGCCAGCCGCTGGGAAGGGGGCGAAGATAATTCACCCCTCCACTTT.

The V gene is TRBV30, the J gene TRBJ2-1, with 10 bases that match TRBD2. This CDR3 has 14 amino acids. V lost 2 bases and J lost 10; bases outside the gene matches: 8. Germline CDR1 is GTSNPN and CDR2 is SVGIG (reference sequence). CDR3 sequence (DNA): TGTGCCTGGAGTCCGAGCGGGGGGGCAAAAGAGCAGTTCTTC. Translated, it gives CAWSPSGGAKEQFF.

The chain carries TRBV19 and TRBJ1-1; no definite D call. Trimming took 5 bases from V and 6 from J, leaving 16 bases between them. CDR3 length: 14 residues. The V gene's germline CDR1 is LNHDA and CDR2 SQIVND (reference sequence). In nucleotides, the CDR3 is TGTGCCAGTAGTCTTTTACGGAGAGGCCCTGAAGCTTTCTTT. It yields the protein CASSLLRRGPEAFF.

The CDR3 sequence is CASSPGTPGNTIYF. Here the CDR3 DNA reads TGCGCCAGCAGCCCCGGGACACCTGGAAACACCATATATTTT. V and J are TRBV4-3 and TRBJ1-3; D is possibly TRBD1 (6 bases). V dropped 4 bases and J dropped 2 bases, with 9 bases sitting between them. Germline lookup yields CDR1 LGHNA and CDR2 YSLEER. This CDR3 comprises 14 residues.

The CDR3 DNA reads as TGTGCCAGCAGCTCCGGCGGGGACAGGGGCATAGATACGCAGTATTTT. Translated: CASSSGGDRGIDTQYF. V is TRBV5-4 and J is TRBJ2-3; 10 nucleotides line up with TRBD1. After removal of 3 bases from V and 5 bases from J, the junction contained 9 bases not matched to a gene. Germline CDR1 is SGHNT and CDR2 is YYREEE (reference sequence). The CDR3 has 16 amino acids.

The chain couples TRBV11-2 to TRBJ1-6; 7 nucleotides line up with TRBD1. This CDR3 has 15 amino acids. Germline CDR1 is SGHAT and CDR2 is FQNNGV. V dropped 4 bases and J dropped 10; count of bases not matched to a gene: 10. The CDR3 nucleotides are TGTGCCAGCAGCTCTATACGACAGGGTTGGTCACCCCTCCACTTT. Translation: CASSSIRQGWSPLHF.

This rearrangement joins TRBV10-3 to TRBJ1-1; tentatively, D is TRBD1 (5 bases). The CDR3 is 16 amino acids. Deletions cut 9 bases from V and 3 bases from J, with 23 bases between. Germline-derived CDR1 and CDR2 are ENHRY and SYGVKD. In DNA form, the CDR3 reads TGTGCCATTTCTAAGGGGCCCGATCCTTATGACACTGAAGCTTTCTTT. This gives the protein CAISKGPDPYDTEAFF.